This T cell receptor (beta chain) was observed in a study of T cell responses to AZD1222 COVID-19 vaccine. Findings of the study overall: The donor cohort was predominantly white British with a female majority, and clonal diversity may have been underestimated. Repertoire collection took place solely once the T cell response had peaked. After two AZD1222 doses, spike-specific TCR breadth and depth rose versus day 0.

This CDR3 contains 15 residues. V lost 3 bases, J lost 6 bases, and 17 bases lay in between. The V gene's germline CDR1 is ENHRY and CDR2 SYGVKD. Method: immunoSEQ multiplex PCR; TCRdb's copy keeps in-frame clones and lacks some. The table has some 80,000 clones, around three quarters seen once. As regards this clone: Its specificity is not known.

This specimen was peripheral blood, taken 28 days after the second dose of the MenACWY control vaccine. The clonotype was recovered from an adult who received the MenACWY meningococcal vaccine as a control. This rearrangement joins TRBV10-3 to TRBJ1-2; tentative D call: TRBD1 (5 bases). The CDR3 here is CAISDSEGTTDGYTF. In DNA form, the CDR3 reads TGTGCCATCAGTGATTCTGAGGGGACGACAGATGGCTACACCTTC.